The clone carrying this T cell receptor (beta chain) was seen at least ten times. This sample was included in a study of early T cells in non-severe SARS-CoV-2 infection. Each CDR3 protein gets one entry after TCRdb re-called the 5' RACE reads with MiXCR. The data hold roughly 70,000 distinct CDR3 sequences, with less than 15% observed a single time. CDR1 KGHSH and CDR2 LQKENI come from the germline V gene. V dropped 1 base and J dropped 3 bases, with 7 bases sitting between them. The CDR3 contains 14 residues. The chain has TRBV18 and TRBJ2-1, with D maybe TRBD1 (5 bases). This TCR was recovered from an adult who was a healthcare worker with PCR-confirmed SARS-CoV-2 infection or an uninfected control (not recorded which). What was sequenced was whole blood. For the CDR3, the DNA is TGTGCCAGCTCACCACGGGGCAGCTACAATGAGCAGTTCTTC. This gives the protein CASSPRGSYNEQFF.